The clone carrying this T cell receptor (beta chain) was seen at least ten times. Its antigen is not identified. This sample is drawn from a study of T cell clonality in common variable immunodeficiency. General study results and limits: Compared with controls, CVID subjects had fewer shared TCRbeta clones. TCRbeta clonality was increased in CVID versus healthy controls. In common variable immunodeficiency, TCR beta chains reportedly carried fewer deletions and N-nucleotide insertions.

Only in-frame clones appear in the TCRdb table, and some are missing; sequencing was by immunoSEQ multiplex PCR. The sample shows around 52,000 clones, none of them appearing just once. Heparinized whole blood, 5 to 8 ml, came from each donor. This TCR derives from a person aged 18 to 70 in good health. The sequencing sample was made of peripheral blood mononuclear cells.

The sequenced CDR3 bases are TGTGCCAGCAGCCAAACAGGGCTGAACACTGAA. The encoded protein is CASSQTGLNTE. In full, the CDR3 is CASSQTGLNTEAFF. The chain couples TRBV7-2 to TRBJ1-1, with a weak D call TRBD1 (6 bases). The read finishes 3 residues shy of the CDR3 end, and the germline J gene is used to complete it. CDR1 and CDR2 (germline): SGHTA, FQGNSA. V shed 5 bases and J shed 0 bases, with 10 bases lying between them. The CDR3 loop spans 14 amino acids. Full variable domain (remainder filled in from reference TRBV7-2 and TRBJ1-1): GAGVSQSPSNKVTEKGKDVELRCDPISGHTALYWYRQSLGQGLEFLIYFQGNSAPDKSGLPSDRFSAERTGGSVSTLTIQRTQQEDSAVYLCASSQTGLNTEAFFGQGTRLTVV.